This T cell receptor beta chain was observed in a study of cytomegalovirus exposure and HLA in healthy donors. PCR amplification relied on 60 Vbeta primers (plus 13 Jbeta primers). Sequencing used immunoSEQ multiplex PCR; TCRdb keeps in-frame clones, though not all of them. This sample's table has around 150,000 clones. Worth noting for this clone: The target antigen is unknown.

Losses at the gene ends were 0 bases for V and 6 bases for J; bases not matched to a gene: 3. Germline V gene lookup returns CDR1 MGHRA and CDR2 YSYEKL. This CDR3 has 15 residues. Unrecorded immune exposures were likely, despite nominal health at sampling. Points from the study as a whole: Among TCR beta chains, those listed as cytomegalovirus-associated numbered more than 150. Reported findings show TCR beta sequences accurately forecast HLA-A and HLA-B alleles in most subjects. Only CMV serostatus was available as immune exposure information.

Input material: PBMCs. J is TRBJ2-2 and V is TRBV4-1; 8 bases fit TRBD1. The clonotype originates from a woman in her sixties in good health and CMV-seronegative. The CDR3 nucleotides are TGCGCCAGCAGCCAAGACAGGGGGCGATCCGGGGAGCTGTTTTTT. It encodes CASSQDRGRSGELFF.